A single sample is the source of the 27 T cell receptor beta chains below, sequenced in a study of blood T cells in healthy people across ages. Using a J-beta primer mix together with a sample-barcoded 5' primer, a second PCR was run for roughly 7 to 12 cycles. One entry per CDR3 protein, called by TCRdb with MiXCR from the 5' RACE reads. The sample shows approximately 1,000,000 distinct CDR3 sequences, 30% to 40% of them seen only once. Specimen: blood. The receptors originated from a man aged 18-30 years in good health.

In this sample, this clonotype turned up a few times. The chain employs TRBV20-1 and TRBJ1-5, with D tentatively TRBD1 (6 bases). Trimming removed 6 bases from V and 5 bases from J, with 17 bases in between. The CDR3 is made up of 14 amino acids. Germline V gives CDR1 DFQATT, CDR2 SNEGSKA (reference sequence). The CDR3 protein is CSAPQQGHYQPQHF. CDR3 sequence (DNA): TGCAGTGCCCCCCAACAGGGCCATTATCAGCCCCAGCATTTT.

The table lists this clonotype with a few counts. The J gene is TRBJ1-4, the V gene TRBV4-3; possible D gene TRBD1, 5 bases. The CDR3 runs 16 residues. The V gene lost 2 bases and the J gene lost 3 bases, with 13 bases spanning the gap. CDR1 is LGHNA, CDR2 YSLEER, per germline. This CDR3 reads CASSQYRQRANEKLFF. In DNA form, the CDR3 reads TGCGCCAGCAGCCAATACAGACAGCGGGCTAATGAAAAACTGTTTTTT.

This chain uses TRBV6-6 with TRBJ1-1, with 7 bases aligning to TRBD1. CDR3 size: 17 residues. Germline CDR1 reads MNHNY; CDR2 reads SVGAGI (reference sequence). V was clipped by 6 bases and J by 1 base; unmatched bases: 14. The CDR3 DNA sequence: TGTGCCAGCAGCCGAATTCCGGGACAGCAAACGAACACTGAAGCTTTCTTT. Translated, it gives CASSRIPGQQTNTEAFF.

This clonotype was observed a handful of times. V gene TRBV4-3 combines with J gene TRBJ2-3; D is unclear. The CDR3 extends over 15 amino acids. Germline V lookup: CDR1 LGHNA, CDR2 YSLEER. Deletions cut 1 base from V and 0 bases from J, with 8 bases between. The CDR3: CASSQAYTSTDTQYF. CDR3 nucleotides: TGCGCCAGCAGCCAAGCTTACACCAGCACAGATACGCAGTATTTT.

V is TRBV20-1 and J is TRBJ1-4; D ambiguous. Germline values: CDR1 DFQATT, CDR2 SNEGSKA (reference sequence). CDR3 size: 11 residues. Trimming removed 3 bases from V and 6 bases from J, with 5 bases in between. The CDR3 sequence: CSAREDEKLFF. The CDR3 bases are TGCAGTGCTAGGGAGGATGAAAAACTGTTTTTT.

A few counts support this clonotype. This chain uses TRBV19 with TRBJ2-1, with 10 bases aligning to TRBD2. This CDR3 is 16 amino acids long. The trim removed 4 bases at V and 7 bases at J, leaving 10 bases unmatched. The germline CDR1 and CDR2 sequences are LNHDA and SQIVND (reference sequence). The chain's CDR3 is CASSTEAGGHINEQFF. The CDR3 nucleotides read TGTGCCAGTAGTACCGAAGCGGGGGGGCACATTAATGAGCAGTTCTTC.

The chain links TRBV6-2 or TRBV6-3 to TRBJ1-5; D not certain. Germline lookup yields CDR1 MNHEY and CDR2 SVGEGT. The CDR3 extends over 16 amino acids. The V gene lost 2 bases and the J gene lost 0 bases, with 11 bases spanning the gap. CDR3 residues: CASSYPTLYSNQPQHF. CDR3 coding DNA: TGTGCCAGCAGTTACCCTACACTGTATAGCAATCAGCCCCAGCATTTT.

This clonotype was recorded a few times. The CDR3 loop is CSARIRTSGEETQYF. CDR3 nucleotide sequence: TGCAGTGCTAGGATCCGGACTAGCGGGGAAGAGACCCAGTACTTC. This chain connects TRBV20-1 to TRBJ2-5; the match to TRBD2 covers 12 bases. V was pared by 3 bases and J by 3 bases, with 5 bases of the junction left unmatched. This CDR3 has 15 residues. Germline loops: CDR1 DFQATT, CDR2 SNEGSKA (reference sequence).

This chain joins TRBV20-1 and TRBJ2-1; 9 bases fit TRBD1. Germline V lookup: CDR1 DFQATT, CDR2 SNEGSKA (reference sequence). Losses at the gene ends were 1 base for V and 7 bases for J; bases not matched to a gene: 5. The CDR3 is 14 amino acids. The CDR3 sequence is CSARGTGVRNEQFF. The CDR3 nucleotides are TGCAGTGCTAGAGGGACAGGGGTTAGGAATGAGCAGTTCTTC.

The chain uses TRBV5-1 and TRBJ2-5, with 7 positions matching TRBD1. This CDR3 region has 14 residues. CDR1 and CDR2 (germline): SGHRS, YFSETQ. The trim removed 1 base at V and 5 bases at J, leaving 5 bases unmatched. The CDR3 DNA reads TGCGCCAGCAGCTTGTCACAGGGGCCCGAGACCCAGTACTTC. Amino acids: CASSLSQGPETQYF.

The chain uses TRBV10-2 and TRBJ2-1, with D tentatively TRBD1 (6 bases). Germline lookup yields CDR1 WSHSY and CDR2 SAAADI. V was clipped by 3 bases and J by 8 bases, with 20 bases between them. The CDR3 spans 16 residues. CDR3 DNA sequence: TGCGCCAGCAGTGAAGGCAATACAGGGATCGGGGATGAGCAGTTCTTC. It encodes CASSEGNTGIGDEQFF.

This clonotype was counted a few times. The chain links TRBV6-2 or TRBV6-3 to TRBJ1-4, with D tentatively TRBD1 (5 bases). The CDR3 has 11 residues. The germline V gene encodes CDR1 MNHEY and CDR2 SVGEGT. With 8 bases removed from V and 8 bases from J, the gap between germline ends came to 9 bases. The CDR3 region has the DNA TGTGCCAGCGGACACACAGAAAAACTGTTTTTT. Translation: CASGHTEKLFF.

The V gene is TRBV11-2, the J gene TRBJ1-2; TRBD1 matches at 7 bases. Germline V CDR1 and CDR2: SGHAT, FQNNGV. Trimming cost V 7 bases and J 9 bases; bases outside gene matches: 14. The CDR3 runs 14 residues. CDR3 DNA: TGTGCCAGCACCAAATCGGGACAGACTGGAAGCTACACCTTC. Translation: CASTKSGQTGSYTF.

This clonotype was found a few times. The chain carries TRBV20-1 and TRBJ2-7; TRBD2 is a possible D gene (5 bases). CDR1 DFQATT and CDR2 SNEGSKA come from the germline V gene (reference sequence). V was pared by 0 bases and J by 3 bases, with 12 bases between. CDR3 length: 14 amino acids. For the CDR3, the DNA is TGCAGTGCTAGAGACCGACGGGATCTCTACGAGCAGTACTTC. The encoded protein is CSARDRRDLYEQYF.

Details on this clonotype: A read error may explain this, as a much larger clone is one base away. V gene TRBV10-3 combines with J gene TRBJ2-1; D is perhaps TRBD2 (6 bases). Germline lookup yields CDR1 ENHRY and CDR2 SYGVKD. Trimming pared 4 bases from V and 6 bases from J, leaving 19 bases between. CDR3 length: 16 amino acids. The CDR3: CAISGHTSIRSNEQFF. CDR3 sequence (DNA): TGTGCCATCAGTGGGCATACTAGCATAAGGTCCAATGAGCAGTTCTTC.

This clonotype was recorded a few times. This chain joins TRBV10-3 and TRBJ1-2, with 8 bases identical to TRBD1. CDR3 size: 15 residues. Trimming removed 2 bases from V and 3 bases from J; junction bases left unmatched: 5. CDR1 ENHRY and CDR2 SYGVKD come from the germline V gene. The CDR3 coding sequence is TGTGCCATCAGTGAGAGACAGGGGTTGGACTATGGCTACACCTTC. This gives the protein CAISERQGLDYGYTF.

This rearrangement joins TRBV20-1 to TRBJ2-3; 8 bases are a match to TRBD2. Germline V CDR1 and CDR2: DFQATT, SNEGSKA (reference sequence). The V segment lost 0 bases and the J segment 4 bases; nucleotides outside the gene matches: 3. This CDR3 contains 14 residues. CDR3 nucleotide sequence: TGCAGTGCTAGAGAGCGGGGGGTTCCAGATACGCAGTATTTT. Translated, it gives CSARERGVPDTQYF.

Turning to this clonotype: Germline is not matched at one junction end, which may reflect a read error. The rearrangement uses TRBV28 and TRBJ2-5; D perhaps matches TRBD2 (5 bases). Germline V gene lookup returns CDR1 MDHEN and CDR2 SYDVKM. This CDR3 contains 16 residues. The CDR3 nucleotides are TGTGCCAGCAGCCCCACAGCAGCGGTGAACCAAGAGACCCGGTACTTC. This encodes CASSPTAAVNQETRYF.

The rearrangement joins TRBV5-1 to TRBJ2-1; D may be TRBD1 (6 bases). Trimming cost V 7 bases and J 6 bases, with 20 bases left between them. The length of the CDR3 is 15 residues. Germline V lookup: CDR1 SGHRS, CDR2 YFSETQ. The CDR3 nucleotides read TGCGCCAGCTGCATAGGGGACAACCAAGGCAATGAGCAGTTCTTC. Protein product: CASCIGDNQGNEQFF. Together with reference TRBV5-1 and TRBJ2-1, the CDR3 gives the full variable domain: KAGVTQTPRYLIKTRGQQVTLSCSPISGHRSVSWYQQTPGQGLQFLFEYFSETQRNKGNFPGRFSGRQFSNSRSEMNVSTLELGDSALYLCASCIGDNQGNEQFFGPGTRLTVL.

This clonotype was seen a few times. This rearrangement joins TRBV20-1 to TRBJ2-1, with 13 positions matching TRBD2. CDR3 length: 16 residues. V shed 6 bases and J 1 base; nucleotides not matched to a gene: 6. From germline, CDR1 is DFQATT and CDR2 SNEGSKA (reference sequence). The CDR3: CSAAGLAGISYNEQFF. The CDR3 nucleotides read TGCAGTGCAGCGGGACTAGCGGGGATATCCTACAATGAGCAGTTCTTC.

The chain employs TRBV5-1 and TRBJ1-1; D uncertain. CDR3 length: 13 residues. CDR1 SGHRS and CDR2 YFSETQ come from the germline V gene. V lost 0 bases and J 2 bases, leaving 5 bases between the germline ends. CDR3 loop: CASSLESNTEAFF. The CDR3 coding sequence is TGCGCCAGCAGCTTGGAAAGTAACACTGAAGCTTTCTTT.

This chain links TRBV2 with TRBJ1-2, with 8 bases that match TRBD1. The V segment lost 0 bases and the J segment 6 bases; nucleotides outside the gene matches: 6. The CDR3 sequence is 15 residues long. Germline V CDR1 and CDR2: SNHLY, FYNNEI. The DNA for the CDR3 is TGTGCCAGCAGTGAAGCGCAGACAGGGGCTGATGGCTACACCTTC. It specifies CASSEAQTGADGYTF.

This clonotype has only one observation. The chain employs TRBV2 and TRBJ2-3; D ambiguous. Germline V gives CDR1 SNHLY, CDR2 FYNNEI. The CDR3 runs 12 residues. V lost 7 bases to trimming and J lost 2 bases, with 7 bases between them. The CDR3 loop reads CASTDPTDTQYF. The CDR3, as DNA: TGTGCCAGCACCGATCCCACAGATACGCAGTATTTT.

The rearrangement joins TRBV27 to TRBJ2-7; D is unclear. The CDR3 is 13 amino acids. Per germline, CDR1 MNHEY and CDR2 SMNVEV (reference sequence). V was clipped by 6 bases and J by 0 bases, with 9 bases between them. The CDR3 nucleotides read TGTGCCAGCAGCGACAACAGCTCCTACGAGCAGTACTTC. Protein: CASSDNSSYEQYF.

This clonotype was counted only a few times. The CDR3 loop reads CASSFGAAFTDTQYF. The CDR3 DNA is TGTGCCAGCAGCTTTGGGGCGGCCTTCACAGATACGCAGTATTTT. This sequence joins TRBV7-8 and TRBJ2-3; perhaps TRBD1 as D (5 bases). Trimming pared 3 bases from V and 2 bases from J, leaving 12 bases between. CDR3 length: 15 residues. Germline V gives CDR1 SGHVS, CDR2 FQNEAQ. Full variable domain (missing parts from reference TRBV7-8 and TRBJ2-3): GAGVSQSPRYKVAKRGQDVALRCDPISGHVSLFWYQQALGQGPEFLTYFQNEAQLDKSGLPSDRFFAERPEGSVSTLKIQRTQQEDSAVYLCASSFGAAFTDTQYFGPGTRLTVL.

This clonotype was seen a few times. V gene TRBV7-9 combines with J gene TRBJ1-2; no clear D. Germline V gene lookup returns CDR1 SEHNR and CDR2 FQNEAQ (reference sequence). The CDR3 has 14 amino acids. V shed 1 base and J shed 6 bases, with 12 bases lying between them. CDR3 amino acids: CASSLELALDGYTF. The CDR3 DNA sequence: TGTGCCAGCAGCTTAGAGTTAGCCTTGGATGGCTACACCTTC.

A word on this clonotype: One end of the junction is discordant with germline, which a read error may explain. V gene TRBV5-1 combines with J gene TRBJ1-5, with D possibly TRBD1 on 5 matching bases. From germline, CDR1 is SGHRS and CDR2 YFSETQ. The CDR3 length is 15 residues. The CDR3 spells CTSSLGGAEDQPQHF. The CDR3 region has the DNA TGCACCAGCAGCTTGGGAGGGGCAGAAGATCAGCCCCAGCATTTT.